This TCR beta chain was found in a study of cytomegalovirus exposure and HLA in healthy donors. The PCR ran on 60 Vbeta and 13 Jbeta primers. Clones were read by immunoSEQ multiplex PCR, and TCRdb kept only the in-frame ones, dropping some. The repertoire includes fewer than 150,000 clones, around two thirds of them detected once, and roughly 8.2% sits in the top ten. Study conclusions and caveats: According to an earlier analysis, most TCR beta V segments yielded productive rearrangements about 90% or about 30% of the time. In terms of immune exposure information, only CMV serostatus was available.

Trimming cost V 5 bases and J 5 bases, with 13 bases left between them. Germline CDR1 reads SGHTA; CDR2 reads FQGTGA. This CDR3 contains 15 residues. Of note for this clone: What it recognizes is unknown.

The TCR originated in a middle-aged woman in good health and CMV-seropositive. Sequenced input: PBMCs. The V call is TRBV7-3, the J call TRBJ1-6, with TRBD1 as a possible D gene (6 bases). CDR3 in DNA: TGTGCCAGCAGCCAAAACAGGGACCATAATTCACCCCTCCACTTT. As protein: CASSQNRDHNSPLHF.